The text below deals with one TCR beta chain. This clonotype was counted a few times. What this receptor recognizes is not known. Base qualities are missing; no much larger clone stands one base away. The data derive from a study of T-cell memory formation after mild COVID-19 (dated by TCRdb to the early 2020s). For the wider study: Most TCR sequence clusters were specific to one of the two donors. T-cell clones expanding and contracting after mild COVID-19 in two donors were tracked by longitudinal TCRalpha and TCRbeta repertoire sequencing. The cohort was made up of two young adult volunteers, one female and one male, who were previously healthy. The full study reports these points: Only a couple of mild cases were covered in the study, and larger cohorts including severe cases with pre-infection samples were considered necessary. Clones that contracted from day 15 to 85 showed balanced CD4/CD8 phenotypes, whereas a second wave of clones that expanded from day 15 to 37 leaned towards CD4+. The detection of some responding clones in pre-infection memory suggests that pre-existing cross-reactive memory T cells joined the SARS-CoV-2 response. SARS-CoV-2 specificity of the second-wave clones peaking on day 37 was not confirmed. Contracting CD4+ clones were found mainly in CM and EM memory subsets, while CD8+ clones were enriched in EMRA.

CDR1 is given as MNHEY and CDR2 as SMNVEV, both from the germline V gene (reference sequence). Inclusive of the bounding cysteine and phenylalanine, the CDR3 is 15 residues long. Just the 45-base CDR3 DNA is kept, in frame starting at base 1. A distance of 22 bases separates the germline ends of V and J, which lose 9 bases and 7 bases respectively. PBMCs were isolated by Ficoll-Paque density gradient centrifugation. Sequencer: Illumina NovaSeq 6000. Using 5'RACE with constant-segment primers, TCRalpha and TCRbeta cDNA libraries were constructed, with sample barcodes and unique molecular identifiers added in the process. Trizol reagent was used to extract RNA from every sample. Libraries were amplified in two PCR steps, with a second sample barcode and Illumina TruSeq adapters added in the second step. Sequencing of the libraries was done on an Illumina NovaSeq, producing 2 x 150 bp paired-end reads. Turning to the authors' computational methods: Demultiplexing of reads and collapsing into UMI-guided consensus sequences were performed with migec v1.2.7. Using mixcr v2.1.11, the UMI consensuses were aligned to TRA and TRB V and J templates and assembled into clonotypes. A clonotype was counted as expanded or contracted only if both edgeR and NoisET called the change significant, with noise models trained on biological replicates. For edgeR calls, a false discovery rate-adjusted p below 0.01 and a log2 fold-change threshold of 1 were applied. PCA with hierarchical clustering of max-normalized trajectories of the 1000 most abundant clonotypes was used as exploratory dynamics analysis. Separately sequenced CD4+ and CD8+ repertoires were used to assign a CD4 or CD8 phenotype to each responding clone. The public reads were reprocessed in TCRdb via fastp at Q25 and MiXCR, keeping in-frame beta chains. Each record represents a unique CDR3 protein, reported with the most common genes and DNA among its rows. The V and J calls were determined by TCRdb, not by the authors. The sample table holds tens of thousands of distinct CDR3 sequences, of which over 13% were seen once. The ten top clones hold under 45% of the sample.

This receptor chain uses TRBV27 and TRBJ2-1; TRBD2 could be the D gene, as 7 bases match. This TCR came from a man aged 18 to 30 who had mild COVID-19 (a few samples of this study predate the infection). The sample titles of this study are shuffled in the database, so cell type and time point are left out; the donor was told from shared clones. Input material: PBMCs or a T cell subset sorted from them (not recorded which). The CDR3 sequence is CASRTPGGYRNEQFF. The sequenced DNA is TGTGCCAGTCGAACGCCGGGGGGCTACAGGAATGAGCAGTTCTTC.